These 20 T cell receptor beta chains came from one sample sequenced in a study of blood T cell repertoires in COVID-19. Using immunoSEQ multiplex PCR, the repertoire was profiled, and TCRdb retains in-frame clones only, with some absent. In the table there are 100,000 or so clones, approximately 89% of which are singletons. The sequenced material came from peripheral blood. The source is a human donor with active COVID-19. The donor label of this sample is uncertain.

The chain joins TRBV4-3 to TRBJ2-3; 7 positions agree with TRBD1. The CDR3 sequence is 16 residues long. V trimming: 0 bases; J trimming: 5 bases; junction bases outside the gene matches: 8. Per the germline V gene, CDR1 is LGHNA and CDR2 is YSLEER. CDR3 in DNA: TGCGCCAGCAGCCAAGATCGGACCCACAGGGGAGATACGCAGTATTTT. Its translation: CASSQDRTHRGDTQYF.

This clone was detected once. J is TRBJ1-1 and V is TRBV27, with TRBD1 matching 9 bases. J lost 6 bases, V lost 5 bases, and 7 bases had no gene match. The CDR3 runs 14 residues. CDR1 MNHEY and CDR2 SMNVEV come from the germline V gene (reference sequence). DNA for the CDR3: TGTGCCAGCAGTCCGGGACAGGGATATGCTGAAGCTTTCTTT. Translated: CASSPGQGYAEAFF.

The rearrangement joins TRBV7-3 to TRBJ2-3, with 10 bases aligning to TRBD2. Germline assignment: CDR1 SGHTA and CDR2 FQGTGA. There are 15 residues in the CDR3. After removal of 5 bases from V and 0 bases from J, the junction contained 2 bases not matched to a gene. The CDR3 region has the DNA TGTGCCAGCAGCCGTAGCGGGGGGAGCACAGATACGCAGTATTTT. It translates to CASSRSGGSTDTQYF. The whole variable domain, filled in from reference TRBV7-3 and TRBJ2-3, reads GAGVSQTPSNKVTEKGKYVELRCDPISGHTALYWYRQSLGQGPEFLIYFQGTGAADDSGLPNDRFFAVRPEGSVSTLKIQRTERGDSAVYLCASSRSGGSTDTQYFGPGTRLTVL.

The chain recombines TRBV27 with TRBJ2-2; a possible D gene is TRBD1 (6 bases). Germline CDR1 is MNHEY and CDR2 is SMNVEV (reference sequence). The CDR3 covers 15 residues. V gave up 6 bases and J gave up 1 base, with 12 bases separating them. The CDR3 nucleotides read TGTGCCAGCAGGCCGCTGACAGGGAACACCGGGGAGCTGTTTTTT. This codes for CASRPLTGNTGELFF.

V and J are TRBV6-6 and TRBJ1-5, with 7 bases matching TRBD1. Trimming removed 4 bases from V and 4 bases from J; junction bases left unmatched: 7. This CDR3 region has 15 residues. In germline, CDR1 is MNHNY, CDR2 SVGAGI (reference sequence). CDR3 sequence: CASSSKTGRNQPQHF. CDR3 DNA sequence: TGTGCCAGCAGTTCCAAGACAGGGCGGAATCAGCCCCAGCATTTT.

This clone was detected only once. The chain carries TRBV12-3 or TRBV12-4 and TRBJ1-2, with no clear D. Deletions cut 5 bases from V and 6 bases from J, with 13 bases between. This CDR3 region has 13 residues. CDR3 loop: CASSTSSLHGYTF. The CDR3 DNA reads TGTGCCAGCAGTACTAGCTCGTTGCATGGCTACACCTTC.

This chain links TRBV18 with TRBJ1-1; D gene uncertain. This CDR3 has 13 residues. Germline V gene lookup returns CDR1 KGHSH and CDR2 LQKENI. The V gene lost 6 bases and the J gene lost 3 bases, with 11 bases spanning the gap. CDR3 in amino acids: CASSQYRDTEAFF. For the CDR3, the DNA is TGTGCCAGCTCGCAGTACCGGGACACTGAAGCTTTCTTT.

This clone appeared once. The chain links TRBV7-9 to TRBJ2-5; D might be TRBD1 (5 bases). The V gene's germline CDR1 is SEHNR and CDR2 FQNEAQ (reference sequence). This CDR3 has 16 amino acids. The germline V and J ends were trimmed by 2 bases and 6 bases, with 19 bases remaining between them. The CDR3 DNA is TGTGCCAGCAGCTTAACAGTTCCAGGGTCTCAAAAGACCCAGTACTTC. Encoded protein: CASSLTVPGSQKTQYF.

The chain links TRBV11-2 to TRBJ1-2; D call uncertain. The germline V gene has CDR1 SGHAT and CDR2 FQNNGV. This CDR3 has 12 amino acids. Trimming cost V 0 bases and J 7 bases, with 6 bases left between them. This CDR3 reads CASSLDSGGYTF. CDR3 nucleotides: TGTGCCAGCAGCTTAGATAGTGGTGGCTACACCTTC.

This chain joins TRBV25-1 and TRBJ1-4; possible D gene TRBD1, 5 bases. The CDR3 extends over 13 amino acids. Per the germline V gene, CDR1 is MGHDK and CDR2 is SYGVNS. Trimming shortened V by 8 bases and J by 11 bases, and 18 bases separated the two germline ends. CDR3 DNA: TGTGCCAGCGGGGCGACGGGGAGGGAGAAACTGTTTTTT. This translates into CASGATGREKLFF.

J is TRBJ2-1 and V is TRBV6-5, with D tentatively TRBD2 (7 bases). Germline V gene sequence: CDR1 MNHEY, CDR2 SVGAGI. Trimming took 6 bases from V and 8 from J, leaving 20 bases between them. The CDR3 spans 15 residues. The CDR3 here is CASSLLLGGADEQFF. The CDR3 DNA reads TGTGCCAGCAGCCTTCTTTTGGGGGGGGCAGATGAGCAGTTCTTC.

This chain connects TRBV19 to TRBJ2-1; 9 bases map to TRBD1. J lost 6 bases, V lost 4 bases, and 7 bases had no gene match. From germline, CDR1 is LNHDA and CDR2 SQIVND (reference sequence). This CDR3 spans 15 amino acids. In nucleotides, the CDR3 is TGTGCCAGTAGTAGGCAGGGACAGGGACGCAATGAGCAGTTCTTC. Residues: CASSRQGQGRNEQFF.

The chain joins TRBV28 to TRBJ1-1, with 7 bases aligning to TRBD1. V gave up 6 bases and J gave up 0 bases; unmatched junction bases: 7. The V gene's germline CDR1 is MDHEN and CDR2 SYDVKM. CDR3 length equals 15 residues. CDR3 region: CASRPTGAMNTEAFF. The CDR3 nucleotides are TGTGCCAGCAGGCCAACAGGGGCCATGAACACTGAAGCTTTCTTT.

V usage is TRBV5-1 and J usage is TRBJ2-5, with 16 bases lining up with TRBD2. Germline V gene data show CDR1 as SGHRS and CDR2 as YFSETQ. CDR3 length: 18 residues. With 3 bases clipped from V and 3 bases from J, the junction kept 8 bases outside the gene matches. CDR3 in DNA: TGCGCCAGCAGCTGGCCGGGACTAGCGGGGGGGAACGAAGAGACCCAGTACTTC. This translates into CASSWPGLAGGNEETQYF.

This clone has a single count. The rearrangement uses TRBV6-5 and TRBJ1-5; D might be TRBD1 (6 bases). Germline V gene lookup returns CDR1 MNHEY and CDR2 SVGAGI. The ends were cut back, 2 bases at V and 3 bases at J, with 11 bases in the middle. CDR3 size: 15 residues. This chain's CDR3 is CASSYGTGNNQPQHF. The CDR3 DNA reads TGTGCCAGCAGTTACGGAACAGGGAACAATCAGCCCCAGCATTTT.

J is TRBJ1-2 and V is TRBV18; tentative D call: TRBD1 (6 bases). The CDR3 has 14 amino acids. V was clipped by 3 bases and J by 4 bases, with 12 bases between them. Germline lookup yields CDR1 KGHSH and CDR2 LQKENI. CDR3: CASSPETGLYGYTF. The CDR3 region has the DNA TGTGCCAGCTCACCCGAGACAGGACTCTATGGCTACACCTTC.

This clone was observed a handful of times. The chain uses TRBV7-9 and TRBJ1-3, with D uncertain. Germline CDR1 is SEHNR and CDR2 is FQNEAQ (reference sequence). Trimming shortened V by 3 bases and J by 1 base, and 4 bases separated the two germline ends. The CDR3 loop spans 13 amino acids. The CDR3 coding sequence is TGTGCCAGCAGCTTTTATTCTGGAAACACCATATATTTT. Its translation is CASSFYSGNTIYF. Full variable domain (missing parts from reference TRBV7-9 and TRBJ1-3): DTGVSQNPRHKITKRGQNVTFRCDPISEHNRLYWYRQTLGQGPEFLTYFQNEAQLEKSRLLSDRFSAERPKGSFSTLEIQRTEQGDSAMYLCASSFYSGNTIYFGEGSWLTVV.

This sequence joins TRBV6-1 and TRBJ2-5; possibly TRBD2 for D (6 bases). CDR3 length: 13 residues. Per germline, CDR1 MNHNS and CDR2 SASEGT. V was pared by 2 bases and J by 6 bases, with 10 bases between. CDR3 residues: CASSETSRKTQYF. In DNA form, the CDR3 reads TGTGCCAGCAGTGAAACTAGCCGAAAGACCCAGTACTTC.

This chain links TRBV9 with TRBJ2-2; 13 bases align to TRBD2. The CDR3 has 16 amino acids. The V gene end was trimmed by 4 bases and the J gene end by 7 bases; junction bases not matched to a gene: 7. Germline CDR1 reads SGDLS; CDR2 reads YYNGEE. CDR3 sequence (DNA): TGTGCCAGCAGCCCGACTAGCGGGGGGCAAATCGGGGAGCTGTTTTTT. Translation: CASSPTSGGQIGELFF.

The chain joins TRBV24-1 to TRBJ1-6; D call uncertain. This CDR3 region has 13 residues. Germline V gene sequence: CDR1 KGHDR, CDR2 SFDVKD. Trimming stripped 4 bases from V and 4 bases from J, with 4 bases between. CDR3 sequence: CATSDSYNSPLHF. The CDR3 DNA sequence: TGTGCCACCAGTGACTCTTATAATTCACCCCTCCACTTT.